In its sample, the clone carrying this T cell receptor (beta chain) was seen once. The length of the CDR3 is 15 residues. The ends were cut back, 0 bases at V and 4 bases at J, with 14 bases in the middle. Germline assignment: CDR1 SGDLS and CDR2 YYNGEE. This entry belongs to a study of T cell responses to AZD1222 COVID-19 vaccine. Assay: immunoSEQ multiplex PCR; the TCRdb copy retains only in-frame clones and omits some. This table has 150,000 or so clones, 91% appearing once. The chain joins TRBV9 to TRBJ2-7; D gene ambiguous. This receptor was identified in an adult in good health. The sample consisted of peripheral blood, taken on day 0 of AZD1222 vaccination. The CDR3 protein is CASSVAEDPSYEQYF. The DNA for the CDR3 is TGTGCCAGCAGCGTAGCAGAGGATCCCTCTTACGAGCAGTACTTC.